This is a list of T cell receptor beta chains from one sample in a study of T cell responses to AZD1222 COVID-19 vaccine. Sequenced by immunoSEQ multiplex PCR; TCRdb stores in-frame clones only, minus some. The sample records about 150,000 clones, more than 85% being singletons. The sequenced sample was peripheral blood, obtained on day 0 of AZD1222 vaccination. These receptors originate from an adult in good health. CDR3s include the opening cysteine and the closing phenylalanine or tryptophan. D genes are given only for firm matches. Part of the rows lack a size; the others show once, few, many or a class for expanded clones.

V,D,size,J,CDR3,DNA
TRBV29-1,NA,once,TRBJ2-2,CSVGQGLSGELFF,TGCAGCGTTGGTCAGGGTCTATCCGGGGAGCTGTTTTTT
TRBV19,NA,NA,TRBJ1-1,CASTWAIEGNTEAFF,TGTGCCAGTACTTGGGCAATCGAGGGAAACACTGAAGCTTTCTTT
TRBV15,NA,NA,TRBJ1-5,CATSEDLGQPQHF,TGTGCCACCAGCGAGGACCTCGGTCAGCCCCAGCATTTT
TRBV28,TRBD1,NA,TRBJ1-2,CASSWGQGAYGYTF,TGTGCCAGCAGTTGGGGACAGGGGGCGTATGGCTACACCTTC
TRBV29-1,TRBD1,NA,TRBJ2-7,CSVAGQGAYEQYF,TGCAGCGTTGCGGGACAGGGGGCTTACGAGCAGTACTTC
TRBV7-7,TRBD2,few,TRBJ2-5,CASSLPLPGRGETQYF,TGTGCCAGCAGCCTACCTCTCCCAGGGAGGGGAGAGACCCAGTACTTC
TRBV7-2,NA,NA,TRBJ2-5,CASSLGLRQETQYF,TGTGCCAGCAGCTTAGGGCTGCGACAAGAGACCCAGTACTTC
TRBV5-1,TRBD2,NA,TRBJ2-2,CASSGLAGGRANTGELFF,TGCGCCAGCAGCGGACTAGCGGGAGGGAGGGCGAACACCGGGGAGCTGTTTTTT
TRBV6-1,TRBD1,NA,TRBJ2-3,CASSEVPDRVVYTQYF,TGTGCCAGCAGTGAAGTTCCTGACAGGGTTGTATATACGCAGTATTTT
TRBV11-2,TRBD1,NA,TRBJ1-1,CASSLKDRGFTEAFF,TGTGCCAGCAGCTTAAAGGACAGGGGGTTCACTGAAGCTTTCTTT
TRBV27,NA,NA,TRBJ2-7,CASSPRGGPYEQYF,TGTGCCAGCAGTCCCCGCGGGGGCCCCTACGAGCAGTACTTC
TRBV6-2/TRBV6-3,NA,NA,TRBJ2-2,CASSYSPPGTGELFF,TGTGCCAGCAGTTACTCGCCACCTGGGACCGGGGAGCTGTTTTTT
TRBV7-2,NA,NA,TRBJ2-1,CASTLLRGALNEQFF,TGTGCCAGCACCCTCCTCCGGGGGGCGCTTAATGAGCAGTTCTTC
TRBV19,TRBD1,NA,TRBJ2-3,CASSIARGLTDTQYF,TGTGCCAGTAGTATAGCAAGGGGGCTCACAGATACGCAGTATTTT
TRBV28,NA,NA,TRBJ2-3,CASSLPGPSTDTQYF,TGTGCCAGCAGTTTACCAGGGCCTAGCACAGATACGCAGTATTTT
TRBV6-4,NA,once,TRBJ2-2,CASSLGTGELFF,TGTGCCAGCTCATTGGGCACCGGGGAGCTGTTTTTT
TRBV7-3,NA,once,TRBJ2-1,CASSSSPGELNEQFF,TGTGCCAGCAGCTCCTCACCGGGGGAGTTAAATGAGCAGTTCTTC
TRBV10-2,TRBD1,NA,TRBJ2-2,CASSGQGAGSYTGELFF,TGCGCCAGCAGTGGCCAGGGGGCGGGGTCGTACACCGGGGAGCTGTTTTTT
TRBV10-2,NA,NA,TRBJ1-2,CASSEGRGARNYGYTF,TGCGCCAGCAGTGAAGGACGGGGGGCTCGCAACTATGGCTACACCTTC
TRBV12-3/TRBV12-4,NA,NA,TRBJ1-2,CASSLGGTYGYTF,TGTGCCAGCAGTTTAGGGGGTACCTATGGCTACACCTTC
TRBV2,TRBD2,NA,TRBJ2-5,CASSAPGGVETQYF,TGTGCCAGCAGCGCCCCCGGGGGGGTTGAGACCCAGTACTTC
TRBV29-1,NA,NA,TRBJ2-7,CSATDSYYEQYF,TGCAGCGCCACGGACAGTTACTACGAGCAGTACTTC
TRBV6-6,TRBD1,NA,TRBJ1-1,CASSYGGTGAEAFF,TGTGCCAGCAGTTACGGTGGGACAGGCGCTGAAGCTTTCTTT
TRBV7-2,NA,NA,TRBJ1-1,CASSERGRNTEAFF,TGTGCCAGCAGCGAACGGGGCAGGAACACTGAAGCTTTCTTT
TRBV5-1,NA,NA,TRBJ2-7,CASSLGAEINEQYF,TGCGCCAGCAGCCTGGGCGCCGAGATTAACGAGCAGTACTTC
TRBV3-1/TRBV3-2,TRBD1,NA,TRBJ2-7,CASSRSGTGYEQYF,TGTGCCAGCAGCCGTTCCGGGACAGGTTACGAGCAGTACTTC
TRBV7-2,TRBD1,NA,TRBJ2-7,CASLKGAGSSYEQYF,TGTGCCAGCCTGAAGGGGGCAGGCAGCTCCTACGAGCAGTACTTC
TRBV10-1,TRBD1,NA,TRBJ2-1,CASSAGQVTPNYNEQFF,TGCGCCAGCAGTGCGGGACAGGTTACCCCTAATTACAATGAGCAGTTCTTC
TRBV28,NA,once,TRBJ1-1,CASSSVNTEAFF,TGTGCCAGCTCGTCAGTGAACACTGAAGCTTTCTTT
TRBV5-1,NA,NA,TRBJ2-5,CASSTEETQYF,TGCGCCAGCAGCACCGAAGAGACCCAGTACTTC
TRBV19,NA,once,TRBJ1-5,CASSRETLQPQHF,TGTGCCAGTAGCAGAGAGACTTTACAGCCCCAGCATTTT
TRBV5-6,TRBD1,NA,TRBJ2-7,CASSLGDSPYEQYF,TGTGCCAGCAGCTTGGGGGACAGTCCCTACGAGCAGTACTTC
TRBV10-2,NA,NA,TRBJ1-2,CASSGDYGYTF,TGCGCCAGCAGTGGGGACTATGGCTACACCTTC
TRBV29-1,NA,NA,TRBJ1-2,CSVWAFTWGYTF,TGCAGCGTGTGGGCCTTTACTTGGGGCTACACCTTC
TRBV27,NA,NA,TRBJ1-5,CASSYDGGNQPQHF,TGTGCCAGCAGTTACGACGGGGGGAATCAGCCCCAGCATTTT
TRBV4-3,NA,once,TRBJ1-4,CASSQTGSSGEKLFF,TGCGCCAGCAGCCAAACAGGGTCATCTGGTGAAAAACTGTTTTTT
TRBV2,NA,NA,TRBJ1-1,CASSLGPTSTEAFF,TGTGCCAGCAGCCTGGGCCCGACGAGCACTGAAGCTTTCTTT
TRBV28,TRBD1,NA,TRBJ2-7,CASSLIRGLPYEQYF,TGTGCCAGCAGTTTGATTAGGGGGCTACCCTACGAGCAGTACTTC
TRBV5-1,NA,NA,TRBJ2-4,CASSWSQGFKNIQYF,TGCGCCAGCAGCTGGTCCCAGGGGTTCAAAAACATTCAGTACTTC
TRBV7-2,NA,few,TRBJ1-6,CASSLAPASSPLHF,TGTGCCAGCAGTTTAGCCCCAGCCTCTTCACCCCTCCACTTT
TRBV5-4,TRBD2,NA,TRBJ2-3,CASSLGTRLAHTQYF,TGTGCCAGCAGTCTGGGGACTAGGTTAGCTCATACGCAGTATTTT
TRBV3-1/TRBV3-2,NA,NA,TRBJ2-2,CASSQGFGELFF,TGTGCCAGCAGCCAGGGTTTCGGGGAGCTGTTTTTT
TRBV12-3/TRBV12-4,NA,NA,TRBJ2-7,CASSLAQMGQYF,TGTGCCAGCAGTTTAGCGCAGATGGGGCAGTACTTC
TRBV7-2,TRBD2,NA,TRBJ2-1,CASSPRGGTTHNEQFF,TGTGCCAGCAGCCCAAGGGGCGGGACTACTCACAATGAGCAGTTCTTC
TRBV19,NA,NA,TRBJ1-1,CASSWEGMNTEAFF,TGTGCCAGTAGCTGGGAGGGGATGAACACTGAAGCTTTCTTT
TRBV19,TRBD1,NA,TRBJ1-1,CASSTRTGRRRTEAFF,TGTGCCAGTAGTACCCGGACAGGGAGGAGGCGAACTGAAGCTTTCTTT
TRBV6-5,NA,NA,TRBJ2-7,CASSYSEDSYEQYF,TGTGCCAGCAGTTACTCAGAGGACTCCTACGAGCAGTACTTC
TRBV30,NA,once,TRBJ2-2,CAWAGQSNTGELFF,TGTGCCTGGGCGGGACAGTCGAACACCGGGGAGCTGTTTTTT